This T cell receptor (beta chain) was identified in a study of post-analysis software for immune sequencing data. Findings and limits, study-wide: When patients were compared with controls, a handful of TRBV segments were more frequent, TRBV5-6, TRBV5-1 and TRBV20-1 among them. Significantly lower normalized Chao1 diversity was found in patients with multiple sclerosis relative to controls.

Built from TCR beta cDNA, the libraries had unique molecular identifiers in them. TCRdb re-analysed the PCR reads in MiXCR, keeping a single row per CDR3 protein. This table has hundreds of thousands of distinct CDR3 sequences, approximately 53% appearing once. Points on this clonotype: Its antigen is not identified.

V gave up 4 bases and J gave up 2 bases, with 11 bases separating them. Germline V gene lookup returns CDR1 SGHTA and CDR2 FQGNSA. The CDR3 contains 14 residues. The clonotype comes from a girl aged 10 to 17 with multiple sclerosis. Sequenced sample: blood. V is TRBV7-2 and J is TRBJ1-2; D unclear. The CDR3 DNA reads TGTGCCAGCAGCTCAGGACGGGCGAACTATGGCTACACCTTC. Translation gives CASSSGRANYGYTF.